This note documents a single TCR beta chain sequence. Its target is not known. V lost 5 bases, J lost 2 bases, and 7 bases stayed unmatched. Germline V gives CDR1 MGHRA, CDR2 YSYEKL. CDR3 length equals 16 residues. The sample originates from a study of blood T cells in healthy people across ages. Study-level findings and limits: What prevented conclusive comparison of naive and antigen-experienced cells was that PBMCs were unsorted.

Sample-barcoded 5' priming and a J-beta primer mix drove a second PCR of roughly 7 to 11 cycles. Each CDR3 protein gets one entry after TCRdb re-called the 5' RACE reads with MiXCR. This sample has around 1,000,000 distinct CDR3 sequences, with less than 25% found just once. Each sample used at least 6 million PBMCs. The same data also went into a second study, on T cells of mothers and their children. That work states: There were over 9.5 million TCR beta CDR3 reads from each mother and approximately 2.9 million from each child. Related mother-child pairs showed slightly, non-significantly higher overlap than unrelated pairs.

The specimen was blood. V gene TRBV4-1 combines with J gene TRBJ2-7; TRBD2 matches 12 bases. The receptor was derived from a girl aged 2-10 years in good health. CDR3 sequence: CASSRNLAGGPYEQYF. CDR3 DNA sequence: TGCGCCAGCAGCAGGAACCTAGCGGGAGGGCCCTACGAGCAGTACTTC.